Listed here are 28 T cell receptor beta chains from one sample, sequenced in a study of blood T cell repertoires in COVID-19 (dated by TCRdb to 2020 to 2021). Library generation was performed with the immunoSEQ multiplex PCR assay. TCRdb obtained this table from immuneACCESS and retained in-frame rearrangements with V and J assigned. These tables miss some clones; where compared with another copy, unresolved V genes account for less than half of the shortfall, and the remainder is unexplained. This sample lists around 260,000 clones; approximately 79% were detected once. The top ten clones comprise approximately 4% of the sample. Input material: PBMCs or T cells enriched from blood (not recorded which). These receptors were collected from a man aged 30-40 years with acute COVID-19.

The chain is built from TRBV18 and TRBJ2-5; 7 nucleotides match TRBD2. Germline V gene lookup returns CDR1 KGHSH and CDR2 LQKENI. The CDR3 totals 14 residues. With V trimmed by 1 base and J by 5 bases, 4 bases remained unmatched. The CDR3 sequence is CASSPRDYEETQYF. DNA for the CDR3: TGTGCCAGCTCACCACGGGACTATGAGGAGACCCAGTACTTC.

Only one count was recorded for this clone. Here the CDR3 reads CASSPWDNNEQFF. The CDR3 DNA reads TGTGCCAGCAGTCCTTGGGACAACAATGAGCAGTTCTTC. This chain links TRBV27 with TRBJ2-1; the D gene is possibly TRBD1 (6 bases). Trimming left V 5 bases short and J 5 bases short, with 10 bases between. This CDR3 has 13 amino acids. CDR1 and CDR2 from the germline V gene are MNHEY and SMNVEV (reference sequence).

The chain links TRBV25-1 to TRBJ2-2; 8 nucleotides line up with TRBD1. Trimming cost V 4 bases and J 7 bases; bases outside gene matches: 14. There are 17 residues in the CDR3. The germline V gene has CDR1 MGHDK and CDR2 SYGVNS. The CDR3 DNA reads as TGTGCCAGCAGTGGGCTCCGGGCAGGGGGCAAGGTCGGGGAGCTGTTTTTT. Its translation: CASSGLRAGGKVGELFF.

CDR3 in amino acids: CASSLPGLQNNEQFF. DNA of the CDR3: TGTGCCAGCAGCTTGCCGGGTCTCCAAAACAATGAGCAGTTCTTC. This chain connects TRBV7-9 to TRBJ2-1; D gene unclear. This CDR3 is 15 amino acids long. V was shortened by 3 bases and J by 5 bases, with 14 bases between the two germline ends. CDR1 SEHNR and CDR2 FQNEAQ come from the germline V gene (reference sequence).

This chain joins TRBV11-2 and TRBJ1-1, with D possibly TRBD1 on 5 matching bases. The CDR3 loop spans 15 amino acids. Trimming pared 1 base from V and 4 bases from J, leaving 13 bases between. Germline V CDR1 and CDR2: SGHAT, FQNNGV. This CDR3 is CASSLGLAQGTEAFF. DNA for the CDR3: TGTGCCAGCAGCTTAGGGCTGGCGCAGGGCACTGAAGCTTTCTTT. Full variable domain (missing parts from reference TRBV11-2 and TRBJ1-1): EAGVAQSPRYKIIEKRQSVAFWCNPISGHATLYWYQQILGQGPKLLIQFQNNGVVDDSQLPKDRFSAERLKGVDSTLKIQPAKLEDSAVYLCASSLGLAQGTEAFFGQGTRLTVV.

The chain is built from TRBV29-1 and TRBJ1-1; D perhaps matches TRBD1 (6 bases). CDR1 is SQVTM and CDR2 is ANQGSEA in the germline V gene. CDR3 size: 15 residues. Trimming took off 5 bases at V and 0 bases at J, with 16 bases between the two ends. DNA of the CDR3: TGCAGCGTTAGGTCCCCACAGGGTATGAACACTGAAGCTTTCTTT. Translation: CSVRSPQGMNTEAFF.

The V and J genes are TRBV3-1 (or the pseudogene TRBV3-2) and TRBJ2-5; maybe TRBD2 (5 bases). This CDR3 spans 14 amino acids. Trimming cost V 2 bases and J 4 bases, with 11 bases left between them. CDR1 is LGHDT and CDR2 is YNNKEL in the germline V gene (reference sequence). This chain's CDR3 is CASSQMAGSETQYF. In DNA, the CDR3 is TGTGCCAGCAGCCAAATGGCGGGCTCAGAGACCCAGTACTTC.

The DNA of the CDR3 is TGTGCCAGTAACAGGGATCCGAATAGCAATCAGCCCCAGCATTTT. Translated: CASNRDPNSNQPQHF. V and J are TRBV19 and TRBJ1-5; weak D call: TRBD1 (6 bases). CDR1 and CDR2 (germline): LNHDA, SQIVND (reference sequence). V dropped 7 bases and J dropped 0 bases, with 13 bases sitting between them. The CDR3 runs 15 residues.

Concerning this clone itself: Other DNA sequences in this specimen translate into the identical CDR3. The rearrangement uses TRBV18 and TRBJ1-2, with 9 positions matching TRBD1. Trimming took 3 bases from V and 8 from J; bases not matched to a gene: 1. The germline V gene has CDR1 KGHSH and CDR2 LQKENI. The CDR3 is made up of 12 amino acids. The CDR3 DNA sequence: TGTGCCAGCTCACCTACAGGGGGCGGCTACACCTTC. This translates into CASSPTGGGYTF.

The chain links TRBV4-3 to TRBJ2-2; a weak D match, TRBD2 (7 bases). The CDR3 contains 14 residues. Trimming took off 5 bases at V and 5 bases at J, with 12 bases between the two ends. Germline V gene data show CDR1 as LGHNA and CDR2 as YSLEER. The CDR3 here is CASSYREGTGELFF. The CDR3, as DNA: TGCGCCAGCAGCTACAGGGAGGGGACCGGGGAGCTGTTTTTT.

This chain connects TRBV19 to TRBJ2-3; 7 bases fit TRBD1. Germline V lookup: CDR1 LNHDA, CDR2 SQIVND (reference sequence). This CDR3 spans 16 amino acids. The junction had 13 bases not matched to a gene; V was cut back by 6 bases and J by 4 bases. The DNA for the CDR3 is TGTGCCAGTAGGGAGACAGGGCGGGTTAAGCCAGATACGCAGTATTTT. Residues: CASRETGRVKPDTQYF.

The chain is built from TRBV7-2 and TRBJ2-1; 13 positions match TRBD2. Looked up from germline, CDR1 is SGHTA and CDR2 is FQGNSA. This CDR3 spans 16 amino acids. The ends lost 5 bases at V and 7 bases at J; junction bases unmatched: 8. This CDR3 is CASSPRTSGRGNEQFF. The CDR3 region has the DNA TGTGCCAGCAGCCCCCGGACTAGCGGGAGAGGTAATGAGCAGTTCTTC.

The gene calls are TRBV6-1 and TRBJ1-4; 8 bases map to TRBD1. The CDR3 spans 12 residues. The germline CDR1 and CDR2 sequences are MNHNS and SASEGT. V lost 2 bases and J lost 13; bases outside the gene matches: 3. The chain's CDR3 is CASSEQGTGLFF. The CDR3 region has the DNA TGTGCCAGCAGTGAACAGGGGACAGGACTGTTTTTT.

The V gene is TRBV6-2 or TRBV6-3, the J gene TRBJ2-1, with a weak D call TRBD2 (6 bases). CDR1 and CDR2 from the germline V gene are MNHEY and SVGEGT. The CDR3 contains 14 residues. V lost 6 bases, J lost 9 bases, and 18 bases lay in between. In DNA form, the CDR3 reads TGTGCCAGCAGCCCGGGGTCCTACGGGGGTGAGCAGTTCTTC. It specifies CASSPGSYGGEQFF.

This clone was seen only a few times. The rearrangement joins TRBV30 to TRBJ2-1; 14 nucleotides match TRBD2. The V gene end was trimmed by 3 bases and the J gene end by 6 bases; junction bases not matched to a gene: 1. The germline V gene has CDR1 GTSNPN and CDR2 SVGIG (reference sequence). The CDR3 loop spans 14 amino acids. The CDR3 here is CAWRGTSGSNEQFF. The CDR3, as DNA: TGTGCCTGGAGAGGGACTAGCGGGAGCAATGAGCAGTTCTTC.

The J gene is TRBJ1-1, the V gene TRBV19; no reliable D call. V lost 5 bases and J 1 base, leaving 5 bases between the germline ends. Germline V gene data show CDR1 as LNHDA and CDR2 as SQIVND (reference sequence). The CDR3 consists of 12 residues. The CDR3 DNA reads TGTGCCAGTAGTGACTGGAACACTGAAGCTTTCTTT. Translated: CASSDWNTEAFF.

The chain couples TRBV27 to TRBJ2-4, with D perhaps matching TRBD2 (5 bases). The CDR3 extends over 15 amino acids. CDR1 is MNHEY, CDR2 SMNVEV, per germline (reference sequence). V lost 6 bases, J lost 0 bases, and 12 bases lay in between. CDR3: CASRPRTLAKNIQYF. The CDR3 nucleotides are TGTGCCAGCAGACCTCGGACTTTAGCCAAAAACATTCAGTACTTC.

The chain combines TRBV18 with TRBJ1-2; weak D call: TRBD1 (5 bases). V was shortened by 6 bases and J by 5 bases, with 16 bases between the two germline ends. Germline assignment: CDR1 KGHSH and CDR2 LQKENI. This CDR3 spans 14 amino acids. CDR3 in amino acids: CASSQSMGPYGYTF. DNA for the CDR3: TGTGCCAGCTCTCAAAGCATGGGGCCTTATGGCTACACCTTC.

The gene calls are TRBV28 and TRBJ1-2; D is unresolved. The V end was cut by 3 bases, the J end by 4 bases, with 6 bases between. The CDR3 covers 12 residues. Germline CDR1 reads MDHEN; CDR2 reads SYDVKM. The CDR3 sequence: CASSFNGYGYTF. In DNA form, the CDR3 reads TGTGCCAGCAGTTTTAACGGCTATGGCTACACCTTC.

The chain is built from TRBV16 and TRBJ1-1, with D possibly matching TRBD1 (6 bases). The germline V gene has CDR1 KGHSY and CDR2 FQNENV. Trimming removed 6 bases at V and 6 bases at J, with 11 bases between. The CDR3 consists of 12 residues. CDR3 region: CASSPGGAEAFF. The CDR3 bases are TGTGCCAGCAGTCCGGGGGGCGCTGAAGCTTTCTTT.

The V and J genes are TRBV25-1 and TRBJ2-1; 11 bases map to TRBD1. In germline, CDR1 is MGHDK, CDR2 SYGVNS. CDR3 length equals 17 residues. Trimming removed 3 bases from V and 10 bases from J; junction bases left unmatched: 14. The chain's CDR3 is CASSDPRTGGSYMEQFF. DNA for the CDR3: TGTGCCAGCAGTGACCCAAGGACAGGGGGCAGTTATATGGAGCAGTTCTTC.

A single count supports this clone. The rearrangement links TRBV28 to TRBJ1-5; D remains ambiguous. This CDR3 has 18 amino acids. Germline values: CDR1 MDHEN, CDR2 SYDVKM. V was shortened by 3 bases and J by 7 bases, with 25 bases between the two germline ends. The CDR3 DNA is TGTGCCAGCAGTTTTGGGATATCGAGAGGGTGGGAGAAGCAGCCCCAGCATTTT. Its translation: CASSFGISRGWEKQPQHF.

CDR3 in DNA: TGTGCCAGTAGGATAGCGGGGGTTTTCAATGAGCAGTTCTTC. It specifies CASRIAGVFNEQFF. V is TRBV5-8 and J is TRBJ2-1; 9 bases align to TRBD2. With 8 bases clipped from V and 6 bases from J, the junction kept 9 bases outside the gene matches. Germline V gene sequence: CDR1 SGHTS, CDR2 YDEGEE. The length of the CDR3 is 14 residues.

This chain joins TRBV24-1 and TRBJ2-2, with D possibly being TRBD1 (5 bases). This CDR3 has 15 amino acids. V was pared by 4 bases and J by 4 bases, with 12 bases between. Germline CDR1 and CDR2: KGHDR and SFDVKD. The CDR3 sequence: CATSEGQKFTGELFF. DNA for the CDR3: TGTGCCACCAGTGAAGGACAAAAATTCACCGGGGAGCTGTTTTTT.

The DNA for the CDR3 is TGTGCCAGCAGTGTGGGGACTAGCGGCAACAATGAGCAGTTCTTC. Its protein is CASSVGTSGNNEQFF. The chain joins TRBV6-4 to TRBJ2-1; 11 nucleotides match TRBD2. V dropped 4 bases and J dropped 5; count of bases not matched to a gene: 4. The CDR3 is made up of 15 amino acids. Germline V gives CDR1 MRHNA, CDR2 SNTAGT.

The J gene is TRBJ2-5, the V gene TRBV11-2, with TRBD2 identical over 11 bases. Trimming cost V 2 bases and J 1 base; bases outside gene matches: 3. CDR3 size: 16 residues. The germline V gene encodes CDR1 SGHAT and CDR2 FQNNGV. The CDR3 DNA is TGTGCCAGCAGCTTAAGTACTAGCGGGGGCCAAGAGACCCAGTACTTC. The encoded protein is CASSLSTSGGQETQYF.

Only one count was recorded for this clone. The chain has TRBV27 and TRBJ1-4, with a tentative D call TRBD1 (5 bases). Germline CDR1 and CDR2: MNHEY and SMNVEV (reference sequence). The CDR3 extends over 17 amino acids. V lost 0 bases, J lost 6 bases, and 17 bases lay in between. DNA of the CDR3: TGTGCCAGCAGTTTATCGTCACCAGGGTATGTGGATGAAAAACTGTTTTTT. Translating gives CASSLSSPGYVDEKLFF.

The J gene is TRBJ2-1, the V gene TRBV19; 13 bases align to TRBD2. CDR1 and CDR2 (germline): LNHDA, SQIVND (reference sequence). The CDR3 has 15 amino acids. The V and J ends lost 8 bases and 5 bases, in that order; junction bases with no gene match: 6. For the CDR3, the DNA is TGTGCCAGTCGGACTAGCGGGGGCTCTAACAATGAGCAGTTCTTC. Translating gives CASRTSGGSNNEQFF. The full variable domain, in which reference TRBV19 and TRBJ2-1 provide the parts outside the CDR3, is DGGITQSPKYLFRKEGQNVTLSCEQNLNHDAMYWYRQDPGQGLRLIYYSQIVNDFQKGDIAEGYSVSREKKESFPLTVTSAQKNPTAFYLCASRTSGGSNNEQFFGPGTRLTVL.